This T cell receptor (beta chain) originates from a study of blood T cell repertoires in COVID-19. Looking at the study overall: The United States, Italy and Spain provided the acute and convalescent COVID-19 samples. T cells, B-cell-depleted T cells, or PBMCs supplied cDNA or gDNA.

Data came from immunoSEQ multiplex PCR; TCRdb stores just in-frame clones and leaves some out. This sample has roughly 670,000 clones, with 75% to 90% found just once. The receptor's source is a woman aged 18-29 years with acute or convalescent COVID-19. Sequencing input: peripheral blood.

The CDR3 region has the DNA TGCACCGCCCGGGGACTAGCCTACAATGAGCAGTTCTTC. It yields the protein CTARGLAYNEQFF. The chain employs TRBV29-1 and TRBJ2-1, with TRBD2 matching 8 bases. The CDR3 runs 13 residues. Germline V gene lookup returns CDR1 SQVTM and CDR2 ANQGSEA.